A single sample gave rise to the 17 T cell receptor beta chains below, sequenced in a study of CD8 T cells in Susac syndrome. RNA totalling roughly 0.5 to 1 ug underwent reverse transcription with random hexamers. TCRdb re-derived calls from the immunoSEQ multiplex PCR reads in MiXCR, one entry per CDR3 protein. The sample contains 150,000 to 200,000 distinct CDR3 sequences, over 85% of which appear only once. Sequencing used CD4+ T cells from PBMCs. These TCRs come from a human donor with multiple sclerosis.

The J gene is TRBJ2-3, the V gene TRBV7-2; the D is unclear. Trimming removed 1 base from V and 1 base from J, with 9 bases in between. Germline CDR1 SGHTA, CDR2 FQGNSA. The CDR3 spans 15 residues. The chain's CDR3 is CASSLDAFGTDTQYF. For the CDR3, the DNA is TGTGCCAGCAGCTTAGACGCATTCGGCACAGATACGCAGTATTTT.

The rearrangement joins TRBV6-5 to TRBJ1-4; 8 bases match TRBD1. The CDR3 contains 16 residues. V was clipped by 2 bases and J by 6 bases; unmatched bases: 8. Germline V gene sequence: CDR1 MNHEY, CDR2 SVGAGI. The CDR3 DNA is TGTGCCAGCAGTTACAGCCCGGACAGGGCAGATGAAAAACTGTTTTTT. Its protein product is CASSYSPDRADEKLFF.

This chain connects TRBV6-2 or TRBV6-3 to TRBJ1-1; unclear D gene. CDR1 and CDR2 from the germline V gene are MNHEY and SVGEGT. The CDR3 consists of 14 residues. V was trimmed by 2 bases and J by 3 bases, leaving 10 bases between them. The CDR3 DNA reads TGTGCCAGCAGTTACAGAGGGTTTGACACTGAAGCTTTCTTT. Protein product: CASSYRGFDTEAFF.

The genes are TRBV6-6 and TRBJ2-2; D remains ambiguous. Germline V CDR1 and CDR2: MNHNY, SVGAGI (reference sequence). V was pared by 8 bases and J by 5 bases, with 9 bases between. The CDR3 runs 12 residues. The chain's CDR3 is CASGDPTGELFF. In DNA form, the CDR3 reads TGTGCCAGCGGCGACCCAACCGGGGAGCTGTTTTTT.

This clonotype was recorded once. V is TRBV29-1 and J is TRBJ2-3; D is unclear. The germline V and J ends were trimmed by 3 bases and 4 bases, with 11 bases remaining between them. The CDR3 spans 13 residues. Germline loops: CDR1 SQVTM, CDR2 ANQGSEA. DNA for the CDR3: TGCAGCGTTGAGAGGCTGGGCCCAGATACGCAGTATTTT. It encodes CSVERLGPDTQYF.

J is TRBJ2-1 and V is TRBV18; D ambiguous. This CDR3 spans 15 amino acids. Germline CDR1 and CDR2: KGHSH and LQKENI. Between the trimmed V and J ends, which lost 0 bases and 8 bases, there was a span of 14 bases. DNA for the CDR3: TGTGCCAGCTCACCACCGACCACCGCCCGTGATGAGCAGTTCTTC. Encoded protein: CASSPPTTARDEQFF.

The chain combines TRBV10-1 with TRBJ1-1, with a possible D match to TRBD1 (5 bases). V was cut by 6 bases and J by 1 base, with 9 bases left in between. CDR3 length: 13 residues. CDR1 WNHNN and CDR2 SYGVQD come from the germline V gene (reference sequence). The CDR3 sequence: CASSSDKNTEAFF. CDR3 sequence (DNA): TGCGCCAGCAGCTCGGACAAGAACACTGAAGCTTTCTTT.

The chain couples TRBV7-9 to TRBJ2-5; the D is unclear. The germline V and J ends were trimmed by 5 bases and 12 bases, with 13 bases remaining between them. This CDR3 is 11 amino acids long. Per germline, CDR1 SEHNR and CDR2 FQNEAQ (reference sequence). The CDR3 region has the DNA TGTGCCAGCAGCCTCCGAGATTCAAAGTACTTC. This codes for CASSLRDSKYF.

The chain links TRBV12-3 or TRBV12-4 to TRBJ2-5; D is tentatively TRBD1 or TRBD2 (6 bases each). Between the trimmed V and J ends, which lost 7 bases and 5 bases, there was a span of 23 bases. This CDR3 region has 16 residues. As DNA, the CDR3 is TGTGCCAGCAACCTAAGGGGGGAATCCCCAAGGGAGACCCAGTACTTC. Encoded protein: CASNLRGESPRETQYF.

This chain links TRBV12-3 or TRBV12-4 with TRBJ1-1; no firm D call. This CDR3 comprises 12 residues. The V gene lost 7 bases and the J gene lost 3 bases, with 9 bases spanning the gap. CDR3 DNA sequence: TGTGCCAGCACCTTAGAGTACACTGAAGCTTTCTTT. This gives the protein CASTLEYTEAFF.

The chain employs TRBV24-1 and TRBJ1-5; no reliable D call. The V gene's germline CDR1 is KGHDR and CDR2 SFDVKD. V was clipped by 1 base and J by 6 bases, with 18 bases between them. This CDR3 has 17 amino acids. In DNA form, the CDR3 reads TGTGCCACCAGTGATTTAGTTTCCCTTTTTGTAGGTCAGCCCCAGCATTTT. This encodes CATSDLVSLFVGQPQHF.

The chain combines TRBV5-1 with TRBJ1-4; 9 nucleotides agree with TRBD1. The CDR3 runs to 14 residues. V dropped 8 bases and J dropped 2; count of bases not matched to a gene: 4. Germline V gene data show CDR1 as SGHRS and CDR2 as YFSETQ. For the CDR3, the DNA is TGCGCCAGTCAGACAGGGGGGACTAATGAAAAACTGTTTTTT. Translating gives CASQTGGTNEKLFF.

CDR3 coding DNA: TGTGCCAGCAGTACCCTGAGGGACAGGGGGGCTTCCTACGAGCAGTACTTC. Translated, it gives CASSTLRDRGASYEQYF. This sequence joins TRBV27 and TRBJ2-7, with 11 nucleotides matching TRBD1. The CDR3 is made up of 17 amino acids. The junction had 10 bases not matched to a gene; V was cut back by 5 bases and J by 1 base. Germline V gene lookup returns CDR1 MNHEY and CDR2 SMNVEV (reference sequence).

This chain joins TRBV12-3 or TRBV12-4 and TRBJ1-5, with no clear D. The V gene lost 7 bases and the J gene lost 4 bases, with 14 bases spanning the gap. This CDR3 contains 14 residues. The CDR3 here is CASTLNGGNQPQHF. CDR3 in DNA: TGTGCCAGCACCCTTAATGGAGGGAATCAGCCCCAGCATTTT.

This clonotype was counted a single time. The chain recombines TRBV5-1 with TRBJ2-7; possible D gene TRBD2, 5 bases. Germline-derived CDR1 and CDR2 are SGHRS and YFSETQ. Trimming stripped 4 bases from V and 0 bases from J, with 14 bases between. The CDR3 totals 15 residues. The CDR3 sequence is CASSPGLPSSYEQYF. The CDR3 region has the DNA TGCGCCAGCAGCCCTGGACTTCCGAGCTCCTACGAGCAGTACTTC.

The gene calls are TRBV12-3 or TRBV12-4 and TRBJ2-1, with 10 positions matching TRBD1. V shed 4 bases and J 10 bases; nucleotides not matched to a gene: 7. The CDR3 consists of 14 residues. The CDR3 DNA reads TGTGCCAGCAGTTCTTCCGGGACAGGGGCCGAGCAGTTCTTC. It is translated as CASSSSGTGAEQFF.

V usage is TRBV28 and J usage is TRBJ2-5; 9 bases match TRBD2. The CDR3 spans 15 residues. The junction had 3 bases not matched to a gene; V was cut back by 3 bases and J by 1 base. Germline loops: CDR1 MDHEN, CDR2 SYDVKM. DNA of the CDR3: TGTGCCAGCAGTTTTAGCGGGGGACGCCAAGAGACCCAGTACTTC. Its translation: CASSFSGGRQETQYF.